A selection of T cell receptor beta chains follows, all from one sample in a study of shared clonotypes between healthy human individuals. Clones were read by immunoSEQ multiplex PCR, and TCRdb kept only the in-frame ones, dropping some. The sample records some 1.4 million clones, around 97% being singletons. Sequenced input: naive CD4+ T cells sorted from blood. The receptor set was obtained from a man aged 30 to 39 in good health. CDR3s include the opening cysteine and the closing phenylalanine or tryptophan. D genes are given only for firm matches. The listing skips clone size in some rows; elsewhere it reads once, few, many or a size class.

J,size,V,D,DNA,CDR3
TRBJ2-7,NA,TRBV5-6,TRBD2,TGTGCCAGCAGCTTCCGGACTAGCGGGATCATACGCGAGCAGTACTTC,CASSFRTSGIIREQYF
TRBJ1-2,once,TRBV30,NA,TGTGCCTGGATTTCTGGAGTTGTCCATGGCTACACCTTC,CAWISGVVHGYTF
TRBJ2-7,NA,TRBV28,NA,TGTGCCAGCAGTGCCGAATTATACTACGAGCAGTACTTC,CASSAELYYEQYF
TRBJ1-1,NA,TRBV7-2,NA,TGTGCCAGCAGCTTAGGGACAGCGAACACTGAAGCTTTCTTT,CASSLGTANTEAFF
TRBJ1-2,NA,TRBV4-2,TRBD1,TGTGCCAGCAGCCCCAGGGACAGGCACGATGGCTACACCTTC,CASSPRDRHDGYTF
TRBJ2-5,NA,TRBV5-6,NA,TGTGCCAGCAGCTTGGCTAGGGAGACCCAGTACTTC,CASSLARETQYF
TRBJ2-2,NA,TRBV29-1,NA,TGCAGCGTTGAATACCTGAACACCGGGGAGCTGTTTTTT,CSVEYLNTGELFF
TRBJ2-1,NA,TRBV25-1,TRBD2,TGTGCCAGCTGGAAGGGGGGGAGCGGGAGTTGGAATGAGCAGTTCTTC,CASWKGGSGSWNEQFF
TRBJ1-3,NA,TRBV7-9,NA,TGTGCCAGCAGCGGACAAGCTGGAAACACCATATATTTT,CASSGQAGNTIYF
TRBJ2-2,NA,TRBV28,NA,TGTGCCAGCAGGGTCTCGAGGGTCGGGGGGGAGCTGTTTTTT,CASRVSRVGGELFF
TRBJ1-1,NA,TRBV18,TRBD1,TGTGCCAGCTCACCGACAGGGGATGACACTGAAGCTTTCTTT,CASSPTGDDTEAFF
TRBJ2-1,NA,TRBV7-2,TRBD2,TGTGCCAGCAGGTACCCGGGACTAGCCTTCAATGAGCAGTTCTTC,CASRYPGLAFNEQFF
TRBJ1-1,NA,TRBV9,NA,TGTGCCAGCAGCGCAAGTGACGGTGTTCGCCCTGAAGCTTTCTTT,CASSASDGVRPEAFF
TRBJ1-2,NA,TRBV10-3,TRBD1,TGTGCCATCAGAAATCCGGGACAGAGCATTGGTGGCTACACCTTC,CAIRNPGQSIGGYTF
TRBJ2-2,NA,TRBV25-1,TRBD2,TGTGCCAGCAGTGAACCGGGACTAGTGAGCGGGGAGCTGTTTTTT,CASSEPGLVSGELFF
TRBJ2-5,NA,TRBV10-1,NA,TGCGCCAGCAGTGAAGCAAGAGTACAAGAGACCCAGTACTTC,CASSEARVQETQYF
TRBJ1-1,NA,TRBV2,NA,TGTGCCAGCATCATGGGGGACGTTCTGAACACTGAAGCTTTCTTT,CASIMGDVLNTEAFF
TRBJ2-1,once,TRBV15,TRBD2,TGTGCCACCAGCAGAGATCCCCTAGCGGGAGAGGGTCATGAGCAGTTCTTC,CATSRDPLAGEGHEQFF
TRBJ2-5,NA,TRBV5-1,TRBD2,TGCGCCAGCAGCTCCCCGGGGGGAAGGGGAATAGAGACCCAGTACTTC,CASSSPGGRGIETQYF
TRBJ2-5,NA,TRBV5-1,NA,TGCGCCAGCAGCTTACGGGACACCCAAGAGACCCAGTACTTC,CASSLRDTQETQYF
TRBJ2-1,NA,TRBV6-1,TRBD2,TGTGCCAGCAGTGAACCTCTAGCGGGGAAAAACAATGAGCAGTTCTTC,CASSEPLAGKNNEQFF
TRBJ2-5,NA,TRBV27,NA,TGTGCCAGCAGTTTATCAAGGGAGACCCAGTACTTC,CASSLSRETQYF
TRBJ2-1,NA,TRBV29-1,NA,TGCAGCGTTGTGGCAGGGAGCCCCTACAATGAGCAGTTCTTC,CSVVAGSPYNEQFF
TRBJ2-7,few,TRBV28,NA,TGTGCCAGCAGTTACTCCTACGAGCAGTACTTC,CASSYSYEQYF
TRBJ1-5,NA,TRBV7-2,TRBD1,TGTGCCAGCAGCCTGAGACAGGGGGAACAGCCCCAGCATTTT,CASSLRQGEQPQHF
TRBJ2-3,NA,TRBV4-3,NA,TGCGCCAGCAGCCGGGTCTATAGGGATACAGATACGCAGTATTTT,CASSRVYRDTDTQYF
TRBJ2-7,NA,TRBV5-4,TRBD1,TGTGCCAGCAGCTTGAACGCTTGGGGACAGACCTACGAGCAGTACTTC,CASSLNAWGQTYEQYF
TRBJ2-5,NA,TRBV7-7,TRBD2,TGTGCTAGCAGCTTAGGTTCGACTAGCGGCCAAGAGACCCAGTACTTC,CASSLGSTSGQETQYF
TRBJ2-2,once,TRBV6-5,NA,TGTGCCAGCAGGAAGTCGGGAGACACCGGGGAGCTGTTTTTT,CASRKSGDTGELFF
TRBJ2-5,NA,TRBV6-5,NA,TGTGCCAGCAGTTACGACAGGTCGTACCAAGAGACCCAGTACTTC,CASSYDRSYQETQYF
TRBJ1-3,once,TRBV18,NA,TGTGCCAGCTCACCACCGATTCAGAATTGGGCGCAATTT,CASSPPIQNWAQF
TRBJ2-2,NA,TRBV19,TRBD1,TGTGCCAGTAGTATCGCTACAGGGGCCGGGGAGCTGTTTTTT,CASSIATGAGELFF
TRBJ1-2,NA,TRBV10-2,NA,TGCGCCAGCACTGCAGGTCACTATGGCTACACCTTC,CASTAGHYGYTF
TRBJ2-7,NA,TRBV20-1,NA,TGCAGTGCTAGACTTGTCAGCGAGCAGTACTTC,CSARLVSEQYF
TRBJ2-7,NA,TRBV7-9,TRBD1,TGTGCCAGCAGCGCCTGGACAGGGGGCGGCCCCTACGAGCAGTACTTC,CASSAWTGGGPYEQYF
TRBJ2-7,NA,TRBV5-6,TRBD2,TGTGCCAGCAGCAGGATCGGGACTAGCGGGAGTGGGGGCGAGCAGTACTTC,CASSRIGTSGSGGEQYF
TRBJ2-7,NA,TRBV28,NA,TGTGCCAGCGCAGGGTCGAACCCCAGTTCCGAGCAGTACTTC,CASAGSNPSSEQYF
TRBJ1-3,NA,TRBV29-1,NA,TGCAGCGTTGGTGCAGGCTCTGGAAACACCATATATTTT,CSVGAGSGNTIYF
TRBJ1-1,NA,TRBV7-9,NA,TGTGCCAGCAGCTTAGCCCGACAGGTATTGAACACTGAAGCTTTCTTT,CASSLARQVLNTEAFF
TRBJ1-1,NA,TRBV29-1,NA,TGCAGCGCTGGGAGGACAGCGAGGAACACTGAAGCTTTCTTT,CSAGRTARNTEAFF
TRBJ1-1,NA,TRBV11-3,TRBD1,TGTGCCAGCAGCTTAGGATCAGGGGGCCCCGCTTTCTTT,CASSLGSGGPAFF
TRBJ2-7,NA,TRBV5-1,NA,TGCGCCAGCAGCTCATCTGGGGGTAATTACGAGCAGTACTTC,CASSSSGGNYEQYF
TRBJ1-1,NA,TRBV5-6,NA,TGTGCCAGCAGCTTGGCCCCCCGGGGAGACACTGAAGCTTTCTTT,CASSLAPRGDTEAFF
TRBJ1-2,NA,TRBV27,TRBD1,TGTGCCAGCAGTTCCCGGGACAGGGGGCGAGAGAACTATGGCTACACCTTC,CASSSRDRGRENYGYTF
TRBJ2-5,NA,TRBV2,TRBD2,TGTGCCAGCAAGACTAGCGGGAGTGCAGAGACCCAGTACTTC,CASKTSGSAETQYF
TRBJ2-1,NA,TRBV13,TRBD2,TGTGCCAGCAGCTTACTGGGACTAGCGGGATCAAATGAGCAGTTCTTC,CASSLLGLAGSNEQFF
TRBJ1-5,NA,TRBV4-1,NA,TGCGCCAGCTCCCTCGGGGAGGTTGATTGGCCCCAGCATTTT,CASSLGEVDWPQHF
TRBJ2-3,NA,TRBV6-4,TRBD1,TGTGCCAGCAGTCGAAGACCGGGACAGGGGCTTTCTCGGGCTTCAGATACGCAGTATTTT,CASSRRPGQGLSRASDTQYF
TRBJ1-2,NA,TRBV7-3,TRBD1,TGTGCCAGCAGCCGCCCCGGGACAGGGTTCTATGGCTACACCTTC,CASSRPGTGFYGYTF
TRBJ1-5,few,TRBV7-8,TRBD1,TGTGCCAGCAGCCCCGGACAGGGCCACAATCAGCCCCAGCATTTT,CASSPGQGHNQPQHF
TRBJ2-7,NA,TRBV27,NA,TGTGCCAGCAGGCCGCGACAGGAAAGCCCTACGAGCAAGTACTTC,CASRPRQESPTSKYF
TRBJ2-1,NA,TRBV28,NA,TGTGCCAGCAGTTCTTGGTCAGATGAGCAGTTCTTC,CASSSWSDEQFF
TRBJ2-1,NA,TRBV2,TRBD2,TGTGCCAGCAGTCAGTACCTAGCGGGAGCTTCCAATGAGCAGTTCTTC,CASSQYLAGASNEQFF
TRBJ2-7,NA,TRBV15,TRBD1,TGTGCCACCAGCAGAGATGGGACAGGGTATTACGAGCAGTACTTC,CATSRDGTGYYEQYF